The T cell receptor beta chain under discussion was sequenced for a study of CD8 T cells in ankylosing spondylitis (dated by TCRdb to about 2017). A note on the overall study: The study set out to find disease-linked TCR variants by profiling T cell receptor beta repertoires in ankylosing spondylitis patients and healthy donors. In total, the full study cohort was made up of 95 to 110 healthy donors and 25 to 30 ankylosing spondylitis patients. Samples of peripheral blood were taken, and for ankylosing spondylitis patients, synovial fluid was collected as well.

V lost 0 bases and J lost 9 bases; the stretch between them is 12 bases long. For CDR1 and CDR2, the germline V gene lists SGHTA and FQGNSA. The CDR3 runs 15 residues from the cysteine to the phenylalanine. Only the CDR3 portion is preserved as DNA: 45 bases, with reading frame beginning at the first base. TCRdb names Illumina HiSeq 2500 as the instrument used. Quantitative 5'-RACE with molecular barcodes was the method used to prepare the TCR beta libraries. From the authors' description of their analysis: A new computational method, built on a probabilistic model of VDJ rearrangement, was used to identify disease-linked TCR variants. TCRdb passed the public sequencing reads through fastp at Q25 and MiXCR, retaining productive beta sequences. Rows with one shared CDR3 protein collapse into an entry with the most common genes and DNA. TCRdb, rather than the study authors, made the V and J calls. This sample is represented by some 71,000 distinct CDR3 sequences; approximately 5.3% of them were singletons. The ten largest clonotypes hold 2.2% of the sample.

Findings and caveats that apply to the study as a whole: In peripheral blood, the disease-linked clones were found at relatively low frequencies and had a CD8+ phenotype. Some motif variants were previously reported in synovial fluid and blood of reactive arthritis patients, suggesting common disease-initiation mechanisms. A TCR beta motif of fewer than 10 highly homologous amino acid variants appeared characteristic of blood from ankylosing spondylitis patients. Significant enrichment of the disease-linked clones was reported in matched synovial fluid samples from ankylosing spondylitis patients.

This clonotype was seen many times. Its antigen remains unidentified. The sample holds no much larger clone one base away, and base qualities are not on file. Sequencing used blood, either unsorted or a sorted T cell fraction (not recorded which). The sequence derives from a male donor with ankylosing spondylitis or in good health (not recorded which). The chain couples TRBV7-2 to TRBJ1-6; the best D guess is TRBD1, with 5 bases matching. The CDR3 reads CASSLAWQGGSPLHF. DNA sequence: TGTGCCAGCAGCTTAGCGTGGCAGGGTGGTTCACCCCTCCACTTT.